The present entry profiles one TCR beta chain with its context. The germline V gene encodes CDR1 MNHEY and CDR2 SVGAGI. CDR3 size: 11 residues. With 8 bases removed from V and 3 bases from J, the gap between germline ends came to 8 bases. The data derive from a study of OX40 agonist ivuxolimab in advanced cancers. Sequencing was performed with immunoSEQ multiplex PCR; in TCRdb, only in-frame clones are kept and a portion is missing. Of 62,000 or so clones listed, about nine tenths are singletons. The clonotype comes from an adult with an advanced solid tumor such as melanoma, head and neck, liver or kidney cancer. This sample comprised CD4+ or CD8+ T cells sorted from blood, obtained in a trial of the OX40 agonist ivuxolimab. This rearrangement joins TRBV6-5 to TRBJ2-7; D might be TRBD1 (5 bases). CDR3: CASQGVYEQYF. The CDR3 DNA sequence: TGTGCCAGCCAAGGGGTCTACGAGCAGTACTTC.